These T cell receptor beta chains were read from a single sample in a study of T cells after posttransplantation cyclophosphamide. The repertoire was sequenced with immunoSEQ multiplex PCR; TCRdb's copy has only in-frame clones and lacks some. In total the sample includes 2,000 to 3,000 clones, none of them seen once. The source was PBMCs, collected after an allogeneic stem cell transplant with post-transplant cyclophosphamide. These TCRs come from a female patient between 55 and 75 years old who received an allogeneic stem cell transplant from an unrelated donor, was CMV-positive, and had acute GVHD only. Some T cells may trace back to the graft donor. CDR3s include the opening cysteine and the closing phenylalanine or tryptophan. Each record gives: clone size, J gene, D gene, V gene, CDR3 DNA, CDR3 protein. The D gene is left open where the match is weak. Not all rows give a size; the values are once, few, many and, for expanded clones, a class.

clone_size: medium-sized
j_call: TRBJ1-4
d_call: NA
v_call: TRBV7-9
cdr3_nt: TGTGCCAGCAGCTTAGGCTACAGGCGGTCAACTAATGAAAAACTGTTTTTT
cdr3_aa: CASSLGYRRSTNEKLFF

clone_size: many
j_call: TRBJ1-6
d_call: NA
v_call: TRBV6-6
cdr3_nt: TGTGCCAGCAGTCTTATCAGGAGCTCCTATAATTCACCCCTCCACTTT
cdr3_aa: CASSLIRSSYNSPLHF

clone_size: many
j_call: TRBJ2-2
d_call: NA
v_call: TRBV5-1
cdr3_nt: TGCGCCAGCAGGGTGGGCGCGGGTGCCGGGGAGCTGTTTTTT
cdr3_aa: CASRVGAGAGELFF

clone_size: medium-sized
j_call: TRBJ1-4
d_call: TRBD1
v_call: TRBV7-9
cdr3_nt: TGTGCCAGCAGCTTAGGGGGCAGACAGGGGGCTGAAAAACTGTTTTTT
cdr3_aa: CASSLGGRQGAEKLFF

clone_size: many
j_call: TRBJ1-2
d_call: TRBD1
v_call: TRBV7-3
cdr3_nt: TGTGCCAGCAGCTTAGTCTCGACAGGGCGAGTGTATGGCTACACCTTC
cdr3_aa: CASSLVSTGRVYGYTF

clone_size: many
j_call: TRBJ2-1
d_call: NA
v_call: TRBV4-1
cdr3_nt: TGCGCCAGCAGCCAAGATGTGACAGGAGGCGAGCAGTTCTTC
cdr3_aa: CASSQDVTGGEQFF

clone_size: many
j_call: TRBJ2-3
d_call: NA
v_call: TRBV7-2
cdr3_nt: TGTGCCAGCAGCTTAGGGGGCCTTCTCACGGCCCATACGCAGTATTTT
cdr3_aa: CASSLGGLLTAHTQYF

clone_size: few
j_call: TRBJ2-5
d_call: NA
v_call: TRBV7-3
cdr3_nt: TGTGCCAGCAGCTTAGGGCTATTCCAGACCCAGTACTTC
cdr3_aa: CASSLGLFQTQYF

clone_size: many
j_call: TRBJ2-1
d_call: TRBD2
v_call: TRBV6-5
cdr3_nt: TGTGCCAGCAGCCCGGGAGGGGTCTACAATGAGCAGTTCTTC
cdr3_aa: CASSPGGVYNEQFF

clone_size: many
j_call: TRBJ2-7
d_call: TRBD2
v_call: TRBV11-2
cdr3_nt: TGTGCCAGCAGCTTAGGGACTAGCGGGACCTACGAGCAGTACTTC
cdr3_aa: CASSLGTSGTYEQYF

clone_size: few
j_call: TRBJ2-5
d_call: TRBD1
v_call: TRBV28
cdr3_nt: TGTGCCAGCAGACCCCTGGACAGGACTGGCGAGACCCAGTACTTC
cdr3_aa: CASRPLDRTGETQYF

clone_size: many
j_call: TRBJ2-3
d_call: NA
v_call: TRBV5-6
cdr3_nt: TGTGCCAGCAGCTTCCCCGGCGGGTCAGATACGCAGTATTTT
cdr3_aa: CASSFPGGSDTQYF

clone_size: many
j_call: TRBJ1-5
d_call: NA
v_call: TRBV5-8
cdr3_nt: TGTGCCAGCAGCCTTGATGCGGGGCCCCAGCATTTT
cdr3_aa: CASSLDAGPQHF

clone_size: many
j_call: TRBJ1-1
d_call: TRBD1
v_call: TRBV30
cdr3_nt: TGTGCCTGGAGTCAGGGGGCTTGGAACACTGAAGCTTTCTTT
cdr3_aa: CAWSQGAWNTEAFF

clone_size: many
j_call: TRBJ1-5
d_call: NA
v_call: TRBV2
cdr3_nt: TGTGCCAGCAGTGAAATGAGTCCTGCGGGCAATCAGCCCCAGCATTTT
cdr3_aa: CASSEMSPAGNQPQHF

clone_size: many
j_call: TRBJ1-2
d_call: NA
v_call: TRBV5-1
cdr3_nt: TGCGCCAGCAGCTTGGGGACAACAAACTATGGCTACACCTTC
cdr3_aa: CASSLGTTNYGYTF

clone_size: many
j_call: TRBJ2-7
d_call: NA
v_call: TRBV7-6
cdr3_nt: TGTGCCAGCAGCTTAGTCGCCTACGAGCAGTACTTC
cdr3_aa: CASSLVAYEQYF

clone_size: many
j_call: TRBJ1-3
d_call: TRBD1
v_call: TRBV12-3/TRBV12-4
cdr3_nt: TGTGCCAGCAGTTTAGCGGGGGACAGTGGCAAGCGAAACACCATATATTTT
cdr3_aa: CASSLAGDSGKRNTIYF

clone_size: medium-sized
j_call: TRBJ2-1
d_call: NA
v_call: TRBV5-6
cdr3_nt: TGTGCCAGCAGCTTGGGTTTCTCGTCGAAGGATGAGCAGTTCTTC
cdr3_aa: CASSLGFSSKDEQFF

clone_size: many
j_call: TRBJ2-5
d_call: NA
v_call: TRBV7-2
cdr3_nt: TGTGCCAGCAGCCTCCGAGGGCTAGAGACCCAGTACTTC
cdr3_aa: CASSLRGLETQYF

clone_size: many
j_call: TRBJ1-4
d_call: NA
v_call: TRBV30
cdr3_nt: TGTGCCGCGGGGGGACGGGAAAAACTGTTTTTT
cdr3_aa: CAAGGREKLFF

clone_size: many
j_call: TRBJ2-1
d_call: TRBD2
v_call: TRBV29-1
cdr3_nt: TGCAGCGGAGAAGCGGGGGGGCACGGGGAGCAGTTCTTC
cdr3_aa: CSGEAGGHGEQFF

clone_size: large
j_call: TRBJ2-3
d_call: TRBD1
v_call: TRBV7-2
cdr3_nt: TGTGCCAGCAGCTCCCCTCCGGGACAGACCACAGATACGCAGTATTTT
cdr3_aa: CASSSPPGQTTDTQYF

clone_size: many
j_call: TRBJ1-1
d_call: TRBD1
v_call: TRBV5-1
cdr3_nt: TGCGCCAGCAGCCCAAAGACAGGGTGGAACACTGAAGCTTTCTTT
cdr3_aa: CASSPKTGWNTEAFF

clone_size: large
j_call: TRBJ2-1
d_call: NA
v_call: TRBV7-2
cdr3_nt: TGTGCCAGCAGCTTAGCTAGCGGCCAATACAATGAGCAGTTCTTC
cdr3_aa: CASSLASGQYNEQFF

clone_size: many
j_call: TRBJ2-7
d_call: TRBD1
v_call: TRBV6-5
cdr3_nt: TGTGCCAGCAGTCCTCCCGGGACAGGGTCTCACGAGCAGTACTTC
cdr3_aa: CASSPPGTGSHEQYF

clone_size: many
j_call: TRBJ2-3
d_call: TRBD1
v_call: TRBV14
cdr3_nt: TGTGCCAGCAGCATCCGGACAGGGCGCACAGATACGCAGTATTTT
cdr3_aa: CASSIRTGRTDTQYF

clone_size: medium-sized
j_call: TRBJ1-2
d_call: NA
v_call: TRBV19
cdr3_nt: TGTGCCAGTAGTATTAGCGTATATGGCTACACCTTC
cdr3_aa: CASSISVYGYTF

clone_size: many
j_call: TRBJ2-2
d_call: NA
v_call: TRBV5-1
cdr3_nt: TGCGCCAGCAGCTTTCTAGCAAACCTCGCCGGGGAGCTGTTTTTT
cdr3_aa: CASSFLANLAGELFF

clone_size: many
j_call: TRBJ1-2
d_call: TRBD1
v_call: TRBV6-2/TRBV6-3
cdr3_nt: TGTGCCAGCAGAAGACAGGGCCAAAATAACTATGGCTACACCTTC
cdr3_aa: CASRRQGQNNYGYTF

clone_size: many
j_call: TRBJ2-2
d_call: NA
v_call: TRBV5-6
cdr3_nt: TGTGCCAGCAGCTTGGCAGGAGGGACCGGGGAGCTGTTTTTT
cdr3_aa: CASSLAGGTGELFF

clone_size: many
j_call: TRBJ2-2
d_call: TRBD1
v_call: TRBV5-1
cdr3_nt: TGCGCCAGCAGACAGTCCCGGGGACAGCCAACTTCGAACACCGGGGAGCTGTTTTTT
cdr3_aa: CASRQSRGQPTSNTGELFF

clone_size: many
j_call: TRBJ2-2
d_call: NA
v_call: TRBV6-6
cdr3_nt: TGTGCCAGCAAGGCCCTTGCGAACACCGGGGAGCTGTTTTTT
cdr3_aa: CASKALANTGELFF

clone_size: medium-sized
j_call: TRBJ1-1
d_call: NA
v_call: TRBV29-1
cdr3_nt: TGCAGCGTTAGGGCGGGCAACACTGAAGCTTTCTTT
cdr3_aa: CSVRAGNTEAFF

clone_size: few
j_call: TRBJ1-6
d_call: NA
v_call: TRBV5-1
cdr3_nt: TGCGCCAGCAGCCCGCTGGCAGATTATAATTCACCCCTCCACTTT
cdr3_aa: CASSPLADYNSPLHF

clone_size: many
j_call: TRBJ1-5
d_call: TRBD1
v_call: TRBV6-2/TRBV6-3
cdr3_nt: TGTGCCAGCAGCCATGACAGGGCCTCCCAGCATTTT
cdr3_aa: CASSHDRASQHF

clone_size: few
j_call: TRBJ2-2
d_call: NA
v_call: TRBV11-3
cdr3_nt: TGTGCCAGCAGCTTGTACTCAGGTGCCACCGGGGAGCTGTTTTTT
cdr3_aa: CASSLYSGATGELFF

clone_size: NA
j_call: TRBJ2-3
d_call: NA
v_call: TRBV29-1
cdr3_nt: TGCAGCGTCAAAAGGGTACTCACAGATACGCAGTATTTT
cdr3_aa: CSVKRVLTDTQYF

clone_size: many
j_call: TRBJ2-2
d_call: TRBD2
v_call: TRBV4-3
cdr3_nt: TGCGCCAGCAGCTGGGGGGGGAGTCCCACCGGGGAGCTGTTTTTT
cdr3_aa: CASSWGGSPTGELFF

clone_size: few
j_call: TRBJ2-2
d_call: NA
v_call: TRBV2
cdr3_nt: TGTGCCAGCACGGGCAGGGGACAACACCGGGGAGCTGTTTTT
cdr3_aa: CASTGRGQHRGAVF

clone_size: medium-sized
j_call: TRBJ1-4
d_call: NA
v_call: TRBV7-9
cdr3_nt: TGTGCCAGCAGCTTAGGGGACTCCCCGGTCGAAAAACTGTTTTTT
cdr3_aa: CASSLGDSPVEKLFF

clone_size: many
j_call: TRBJ1-2
d_call: NA
v_call: TRBV7-2
cdr3_nt: TGTGCCAGCCGAACCGGTGCGGTCAGCGCATATGGCTACACCTTC
cdr3_aa: CASRTGAVSAYGYTF

clone_size: many
j_call: TRBJ1-1
d_call: NA
v_call: TRBV9
cdr3_nt: TGTGCCAGCAGCGGCGACGGGGGCACTGAAGCTTTCTTT
cdr3_aa: CASSGDGGTEAFF

clone_size: many
j_call: TRBJ2-1
d_call: NA
v_call: TRBV28
cdr3_nt: TGTGCCAGCAGTTTGCGGCCGTACAATGAGCAGTTCTTC
cdr3_aa: CASSLRPYNEQFF

clone_size: many
j_call: TRBJ2-4
d_call: NA
v_call: TRBV2
cdr3_nt: TGTGCCAGCAGTGAAGCGCGGGGGCGAGCTAGCACCGCCAAAAACATTCAGTACTTC
cdr3_aa: CASSEARGRASTAKNIQYF

clone_size: medium-sized
j_call: TRBJ2-4
d_call: NA
v_call: TRBV7-3
cdr3_nt: TGTGCCAGCAGCTTAACCGGAGTCGGGAAAAACATTCAGTACTTC
cdr3_aa: CASSLTGVGKNIQYF

clone_size: many
j_call: TRBJ2-5
d_call: NA
v_call: TRBV18
cdr3_nt: TGTGCCAGCTCACCTCAACAGGGCGGAGAGACCCAGTACTTC
cdr3_aa: CASSPQQGGETQYF

clone_size: many
j_call: TRBJ1-2
d_call: TRBD1
v_call: TRBV6-2/TRBV6-3
cdr3_nt: TGTGCCAGCAGTTACGAGTATAAAACAGGGGACTATGGCTACACCTTC
cdr3_aa: CASSYEYKTGDYGYTF

clone_size: many
j_call: TRBJ1-5
d_call: TRBD1
v_call: TRBV10-3
cdr3_nt: TGTGCCATCAGTACCGACAGGGCTAGCAATCAGCCCCAGCATTTT
cdr3_aa: CAISTDRASNQPQHF

clone_size: many
j_call: TRBJ2-7
d_call: TRBD1
v_call: TRBV6-1
cdr3_nt: TGTGCCAGCACAACCTGGGACAGGGTTTCCTACGAGCAGTACTTC
cdr3_aa: CASTTWDRVSYEQYF

clone_size: many
j_call: TRBJ2-1
d_call: NA
v_call: TRBV7-3
cdr3_nt: TGTGCCAGCAGCTTAAGGCTTAACAATGAGCAGTTCTTC
cdr3_aa: CASSLRLNNEQFF

clone_size: many
j_call: TRBJ1-1
d_call: NA
v_call: TRBV6-1
cdr3_nt: TGTGCCAGCAGACTCCGCCTGACAGAGAACACTGAAGCTTTCTTT
cdr3_aa: CASRLRLTENTEAFF

clone_size: NA
j_call: TRBJ1-2
d_call: TRBD1
v_call: TRBV5-1
cdr3_nt: TGCGCCAGCAGCTTGGGTGGGACAGGAGACTTATATGGCTACACCTTC
cdr3_aa: CASSLGGTGDLYGYTF

clone_size: medium-sized
j_call: TRBJ2-7
d_call: TRBD1
v_call: TRBV18
cdr3_nt: TGTGCCAGCTCACCAGCCGGGACAGGGAGACGATACGAGCAGTACTTC
cdr3_aa: CASSPAGTGRRYEQYF

clone_size: few
j_call: TRBJ2-5
d_call: TRBD2
v_call: TRBV25-1
cdr3_nt: TGTGCCAGCAGTCGGACTAGCGGGGGGGTGGAGACCCAGTACTTC
cdr3_aa: CASSRTSGGVETQYF

clone_size: many
j_call: TRBJ1-5
d_call: TRBD1
v_call: TRBV28
cdr3_nt: TGTGCCAGCAGTTCAGGACAGGGGGAGAGTCAGCCCCAGCATTTT
cdr3_aa: CASSSGQGESQPQHF

clone_size: many
j_call: TRBJ1-4
d_call: TRBD1
v_call: TRBV25-1
cdr3_nt: TGTGCCAGCAGGGGGACAGACCAAAAACTGTTTTTT
cdr3_aa: CASRGTDQKLFF

clone_size: many
j_call: TRBJ1-1
d_call: TRBD1
v_call: TRBV19
cdr3_nt: TGTGCCACAAATCCAGGGGGGTACACTGAAGCTTTCTTT
cdr3_aa: CATNPGGYTEAFF

clone_size: many
j_call: TRBJ2-7
d_call: TRBD1
v_call: TRBV7-9
cdr3_nt: TGTGCCAGCAGCTTAGTTGGGACAGGGGGCGACGAGCAGTACTTC
cdr3_aa: CASSLVGTGGDEQYF